A single sample is the source of the 12 T cell receptor beta chains below, sequenced in a study of T cell responses to AZD1222 COVID-19 vaccine. TCRdb's copy holds only in-frame clones and misses some; the assay was immunoSEQ multiplex PCR. The data contain 120,000 or so clones, around 92% of them singletons. This material consisted of peripheral blood, taken on day 0 of AZD1222 vaccination. The receptors were gathered from an adult in good health.

In this sample, this clone turned up a few times. The chain links TRBV30 to TRBJ1-3; TRBD1 might be the D (5 bases). CDR3 length equals 12 residues. The germline CDR1 and CDR2 sequences are GTSNPN and SVGIG (reference sequence). With 4 bases removed from V and 4 bases from J, the gap between germline ends came to 8 bases. The DNA of the CDR3 is TGTGCCTGGACAGGGTCAGGAAACACCATATATTTT. Translated: CAWTGSGNTIYF. Filled out from reference TRBV30 and TRBJ1-3, the complete variable domain reads SQTIHQWPATLVQPVGSPLSLECTVEGTSNPNLYWYRQAAGRGLQLLFYSVGIGQISSEVPQNLSASRPQDRQFILSSKKLLLSDSGFYLCAWTGSGNTIYFGEGSWLTVV.

The sample holds one count of this clone. The CDR3 DNA sequence: TGTGCCTGCCTCCGGGAGGGGGCCGACACTGAAGCTTTCTTT. It codes for CACLREGADTEAFF. The J gene is TRBJ1-1, the V gene TRBV30; TRBD1 agrees at 7 bases. CDR1 is GTSNPN, CDR2 SVGIG, per germline (reference sequence). J gave up 3 bases and V 6 bases, and 10 bases lay outside the gene matches. The CDR3 has 14 residues.

V gene TRBV29-1 combines with J gene TRBJ2-2; perhaps D is TRBD1 or TRBD2 (5 bases each). The CDR3 runs 13 residues. Germline V CDR1 and CDR2: SQVTM, ANQGSEA. The ends were cut back, 6 bases at V and 0 bases at J, with 8 bases in the middle. The CDR3 loop reads CSVGPPNTGELFF. CDR3 nucleotides: TGCAGCGTGGGACCTCCGAACACCGGGGAGCTGTTTTTT.

This clone has just one count. The chain is built from TRBV2 and TRBJ2-1; the match to TRBD2 covers 12 bases. The ends lost 6 bases at V and 5 bases at J; junction bases unmatched: 17. The CDR3 is 19 amino acids. Germline CDR1 reads SNHLY; CDR2 reads FYNNEI. Written as DNA, the CDR3 is TGTGCCAGCAGCCCACTAGCGGGGGGTCTGGGCTCGACAAACAATGAGCAGTTCTTC. Translating gives CASSPLAGGLGSTNNEQFF.

The gene calls are TRBV20-1 and TRBJ1-1, with D uncertain. Trimming left V 4 bases short and J 7 bases short, with 7 bases between. Germline V lookup: CDR1 DFQATT, CDR2 SNEGSKA (reference sequence). This CDR3 contains 10 residues. CDR3 coding DNA: TGCAGTGCTATTACAGTTGAAGCTTTCTTT. This encodes CSAITVEAFF.

The V call is TRBV3-1 (or the pseudogene TRBV3-2), the J call TRBJ1-1; no clear D gene. V was trimmed by 1 base and J by 4 bases, leaving 4 bases between them. Per germline, CDR1 LGHDT and CDR2 YNNKEL (reference sequence). The CDR3 loop spans 12 amino acids. Here the CDR3 DNA reads TGTGCCAGCAGCCAAGCCAGCACTGAAGCTTTCTTT. Protein sequence: CASSQASTEAFF.

The chain joins TRBV19 to TRBJ1-2, with D possibly being TRBD1 (6 bases). Trimming took off 6 bases at V and 4 bases at J, with 18 bases between the two ends. The germline CDR1 and CDR2 sequences are LNHDA and SQIVND (reference sequence). This CDR3 has 15 residues. CDR3 bases: TGTGCCAGTAGACGGAAGGAGGGGGGTGGCTATGGCTACACCTTC. It is translated as CASRRKEGGGYGYTF.

The chain is built from TRBV2 and TRBJ2-7; D is uncertain. The V end was cut by 6 bases, the J end by 7 bases, with 10 bases between. The CDR3 loop spans 11 amino acids. CDR1 and CDR2 from the germline V gene are SNHLY and FYNNEI. CDR3 loop: CASRYGQEQYF. DNA for the CDR3: TGTGCCAGCAGGTACGGGCAGGAGCAGTACTTC.

This chain connects TRBV27 to TRBJ2-1; D is possibly TRBD2 (8 bases). The germline gives CDR1 MNHEY, CDR2 SMNVEV (reference sequence). With 0 bases removed from V and 3 bases from J, the gap between germline ends came to 24 bases. CDR3 length: 20 residues. The CDR3 nucleotides read TGTGCCAGCAGTTTATCAGAGGGGGCGGGAGGATCCAAGTTCTACAATGAGCAGTTCTTC. This translates into CASSLSEGAGGSKFYNEQFF.

CDR3 DNA sequence: TGTGCCAGCAGTGAAGCGCTAGGGGAGTCCTACGAGCAGTACTTC. Protein: CASSEALGESYEQYF. The chain couples TRBV6-1 to TRBJ2-7; D possibly matches TRBD1 or TRBD2 (5 bases each). The V end was cut by 0 bases, the J end by 1 base, with 10 bases between. Germline V CDR1 and CDR2: MNHNS, SASEGT. The CDR3 length is 15 residues.

The chain employs TRBV4-1 and TRBJ2-3, with 13 positions matching TRBD2. There are 19 residues in the CDR3. V was clipped by 1 base and J by 0 bases; unmatched bases: 7. CDR1 is MGHRA, CDR2 YSYEKL, per germline. DNA of the CDR3: TGCGCCAGCAGCCAAGGGTATGGACTAGCGGGGGCAAGCACAGATACGCAGTATTTT. It yields the protein CASSQGYGLAGASTDTQYF.

This clone was observed a few times. V gene TRBV20-1 combines with J gene TRBJ2-7; TRBD2 agrees at 10 bases. The V gene end was trimmed by 3 bases and the J gene end by 7 bases; junction bases not matched to a gene: 9. This CDR3 is built from 14 residues. CDR1 is DFQATT and CDR2 is SNEGSKA in the germline V gene (reference sequence). CDR3 sequence (DNA): TGCAGTGCTAGTAACAGCGGGAGGGCCTCTGAGCAGTACTTC. Residues: CSASNSGRASEQYF.